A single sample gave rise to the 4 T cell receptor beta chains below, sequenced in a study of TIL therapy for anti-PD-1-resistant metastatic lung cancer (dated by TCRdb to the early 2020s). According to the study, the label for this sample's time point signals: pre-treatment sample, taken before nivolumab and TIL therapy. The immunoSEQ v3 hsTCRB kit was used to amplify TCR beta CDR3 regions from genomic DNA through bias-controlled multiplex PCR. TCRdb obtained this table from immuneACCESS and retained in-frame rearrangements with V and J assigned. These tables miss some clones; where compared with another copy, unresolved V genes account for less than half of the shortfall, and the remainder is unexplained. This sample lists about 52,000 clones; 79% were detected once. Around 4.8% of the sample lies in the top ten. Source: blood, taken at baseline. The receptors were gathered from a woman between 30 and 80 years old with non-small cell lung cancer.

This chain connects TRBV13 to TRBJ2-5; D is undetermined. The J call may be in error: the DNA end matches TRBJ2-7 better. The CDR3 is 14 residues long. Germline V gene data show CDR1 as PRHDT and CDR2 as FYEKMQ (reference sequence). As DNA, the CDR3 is TGTGCCAGCAGCTTAGGCCGGAAAGATGGCGAGCAGTACTTC. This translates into CASSLGRKDGEQYF.

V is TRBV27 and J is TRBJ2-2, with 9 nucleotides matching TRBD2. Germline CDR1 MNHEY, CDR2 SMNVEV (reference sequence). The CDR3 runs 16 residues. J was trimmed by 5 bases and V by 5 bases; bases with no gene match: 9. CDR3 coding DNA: TGTGCCAGCAGTACCATAGCGGGAGCCTCTACCGGGGAGCTGTTTTTT. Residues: CASSTIAGASTGELFF.

The CDR3 DNA is TGCAGTGCTAGAGATTTAGATGGCTACACCTTC. Translated: CSARDLDGYTF. V is TRBV20-1 and J is TRBJ1-2; D unclear. The V gene's germline CDR1 is DFQATT and CDR2 SNEGSKA (reference sequence). The CDR3 is 11 residues long. The V end was cut by 0 bases, the J end by 6 bases, with 5 bases between.

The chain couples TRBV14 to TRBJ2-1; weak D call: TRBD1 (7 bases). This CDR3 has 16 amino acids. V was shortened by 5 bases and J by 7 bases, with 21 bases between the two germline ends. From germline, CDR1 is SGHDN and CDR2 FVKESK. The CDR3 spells CASSSRGRDGRNEQFF. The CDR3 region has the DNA TGTGCCAGCAGCTCAAGGGGGCGGGACGGTCGGAATGAGCAGTTCTTC.